The 30 T cell receptor beta chains listed next were all sequenced from one sample in a study of radiation and T cells in renal cell carcinoma. Profiled with immunoSEQ multiplex PCR; TCRdb holds only in-frame clones, not every one. The table shows around 140,000 clones, with 83% occurring only once. Time point indicated: baseline pretreatment blood. Treatment meaning: 15 Gy SBRT to primary tumor, nephrectomy 4 weeks later. The sequencing used blood, collected from a patient whose treatment included radiotherapy and nephrectomy. The origin of the receptors is a woman in her forties or fifties with renal cell carcinoma.

The CDR3 loop is CASSQDPGGAWNTIYF. The CDR3 DNA sequence: TGCGCCAGCAGCCAAGACCCGGGAGGGGCGTGGAACACCATATATTTT. The chain combines TRBV4-1 with TRBJ1-3, with TRBD1 as a possible D gene (5 bases). The ends were cut back, 0 bases at V and 7 bases at J, with 16 bases in the middle. The CDR3 runs 16 residues. The germline V gene encodes CDR1 MGHRA and CDR2 YSYEKL.

CDR3 protein: CASSPGQINTEAFF. CDR3 nucleotides: TGTGCCAGCTCACCGGGACAAATTAACACTGAAGCTTTCTTT. The chain uses TRBV18 and TRBJ1-1; maybe TRBD1 (6 bases). Looked up from germline, CDR1 is KGHSH and CDR2 is LQKENI. Trimming removed 3 bases at V and 2 bases at J, with 10 bases between. The CDR3 extends over 14 amino acids.

On this clone: Being one base from a much bigger clone, this may be a read error. Other DNA sequences in the same sample also yield this CDR3. The chain uses TRBV5-1 and TRBJ2-5; D is uncertain. This CDR3 comprises 11 residues. Trimming pared 1 base from V and 2 bases from J, leaving 0 bases between. In germline, CDR1 is SGHRS, CDR2 YFSETQ. The CDR3 here is CASSLQETQYF. The CDR3 DNA reads as TGCGCCAGCAGCTTGCAAGAGACCCAGTACTTC.

The chain is built from TRBV6-1 and TRBJ1-1; D not resolved. The CDR3 consists of 13 residues. Trimming cost V 4 bases and J 5 bases, with 11 bases left between them. Germline values: CDR1 MNHNS, CDR2 SASEGT. The CDR3 DNA is TGTGCCAGCAGTGCCGGGTACGGTACTGAAGCTTTCTTT. Translated, it gives CASSAGYGTEAFF.

The V and J genes are TRBV10-3 and TRBJ1-1, with D maybe TRBD1 (5 bases). Trimming left V 8 bases short and J 3 bases short, with 13 bases between. The CDR3 is made up of 13 amino acids. The germline V gene has CDR1 ENHRY and CDR2 SYGVKD. The CDR3 spells CAIGGLGDTEAFF. Here the CDR3 DNA reads TGTGCCATCGGGGGACTAGGGGACACTGAAGCTTTCTTT.

The chain combines TRBV6-5 with TRBJ2-3; D unresolved. Between the trimmed V and J ends, which lost 0 bases and 6 bases, there was a span of 10 bases. The CDR3 has 14 residues. Germline assignment: CDR1 MNHEY and CDR2 SVGAGI. The CDR3: CASSYSFTADTQYF. In nucleotides, the CDR3 is TGTGCCAGCAGTTACTCGTTCACGGCGGATACGCAGTATTTT.

The chain employs TRBV6-4 and TRBJ1-1; D is unclear. This CDR3 is built from 15 residues. The V end lost 0 bases, the J end lost 6 bases, and 14 bases lay between the germline ends. Germline CDR1 and CDR2: MRHNA and SNTAGT. The CDR3 DNA is TGTGCCAGCAGTGACTCCCGGGTCATTCAGGCTGAAGCTTTCTTT. Translation: CASSDSRVIQAEAFF.

The chain uses TRBV5-1 and TRBJ2-1; weak D call: TRBD2 (5 bases). Germline-derived CDR1 and CDR2 are SGHRS and YFSETQ. The length of the CDR3 is 14 residues. V lost 1 base and J 5 bases, leaving 10 bases between the germline ends. Here the CDR3 DNA reads TGCGCCAGCAGCTTGCAAGCGGCCGACAATGAGCAGTTCTTC. Translating gives CASSLQAADNEQFF. Full variable domain (outside the CDR3, taken from reference TRBV5-1 and TRBJ2-1): KAGVTQTPRYLIKTRGQQVTLSCSPISGHRSVSWYQQTPGQGLQFLFEYFSETQRNKGNFPGRFSGRQFSNSRSEMNVSTLELGDSALYLCASSLQAADNEQFFGPGTRLTVL.

This chain uses TRBV2 with TRBJ1-3; no clear D. Germline CDR1 reads SNHLY; CDR2 reads FYNNEI. Trimming cost V 2 bases and J 9 bases, with 5 bases left between them. The CDR3 spans 11 residues. CDR3 sequence (DNA): TGTGCCAGCAGTGAAAGTTTCACCATATATTTT. It translates to CASSESFTIYF.

This clone was picked up many times. The chain carries TRBV28 and TRBJ1-5; no clear D. CDR1 is MDHEN and CDR2 is SYDVKM in the germline V gene. V dropped 4 bases and J dropped 0 bases, with 4 bases sitting between them. The CDR3 consists of 13 residues. CDR3 in amino acids: CASSSDSNQPQHF. CDR3 DNA: TGTGCCAGCAGTTCAGATAGCAATCAGCCCCAGCATTTT.

The rearrangement joins TRBV7-7 to TRBJ1-1; D is unclear. The germline gives CDR1 SSHAT, CDR2 FNYEAQ (reference sequence). The CDR3 contains 13 residues. V dropped 5 bases and J dropped 1 base, with 8 bases sitting between them. CDR3 protein: CASSAGENTEAFF. Here the CDR3 DNA reads TGTGCCAGCAGCGCCGGAGAGAACACTGAAGCTTTCTTT.

The chain couples TRBV5-1 to TRBJ1-1, with a weak D call TRBD1 (5 bases). CDR1 SGHRS and CDR2 YFSETQ come from the germline V gene. This CDR3 is built from 13 residues. Trimming stripped 0 bases from V and 6 bases from J, with 9 bases between. The CDR3 region has the DNA TGCGCCAGCAGCTTGGGGGGGAATCCTGAAGCTTTCTTT. Translated: CASSLGGNPEAFF. Full variable domain (remainder filled in from reference TRBV5-1 and TRBJ1-1): KAGVTQTPRYLIKTRGQQVTLSCSPISGHRSVSWYQQTPGQGLQFLFEYFSETQRNKGNFPGRFSGRQFSNSRSEMNVSTLELGDSALYLCASSLGGNPEAFFGQGTRLTVV.

The rearrangement uses TRBV9 and TRBJ2-5; 8 positions agree with TRBD1. The V gene's germline CDR1 is SGDLS and CDR2 YYNGEE. The J segment lost 5 bases and the V segment lost 3 bases, leaving 6 bases of the junction unmatched. There are 14 residues in the CDR3. This CDR3 is CASSADRGEETQYF. The CDR3 bases are TGTGCCAGCAGCGCCGACAGGGGAGAGGAGACCCAGTACTTC. The full variable domain, with the rest looked up from reference TRBV9 and TRBJ2-5, is DSGVTQTPKHLITATGQRVTLRCSPRSGDLSVYWYQQSLDQGLQFLIQYYNGEERAKGNILERFSAQQFPDLHSELNLSSLELGDSALYFCASSADRGEETQYFGPGTRLLVL.

This clone was detected only a few times. Distinct nucleotide sequences in the sample also encode this CDR3. The rearrangement uses TRBV10-3 and TRBJ1-3; no clear D. Germline V CDR1 and CDR2: ENHRY, SYGVKD. This CDR3 has 11 amino acids. Trimming took off 8 bases at V and 2 bases at J, with 4 bases between the two ends. The CDR3 DNA sequence: TGTGCCATCTCAGCTGGAAACACCATATATTTT. Translating it yields CAISAGNTIYF.

CDR3 region: CASSPRGNYGYTF. The CDR3 coding sequence is TGTGCCAGCAGTCCCAGGGGTAACTATGGCTACACCTTC. This chain uses TRBV2 with TRBJ1-2, with a possible D match to TRBD1 (6 bases). The CDR3 length is 13 residues. Per the germline V gene, CDR1 is SNHLY and CDR2 is FYNNEI. Trimming stripped 5 bases from V and 1 base from J, with 8 bases between. Full variable domain (outside the CDR3, taken from reference TRBV2 and TRBJ1-2): EPEVTQTPSHQVTQMGQEVILRCVPISNHLYFYWYRQILGQKVEFLVSFYNNEISEKSEIFDDQFSVERPDGSNFTLKIRSTKLEDSAMYFCASSPRGNYGYTFGSGTRLTVV.

The gene calls are TRBV9 and TRBJ1-2; the D is unclear. The CDR3 contains 15 residues. V lost 0 bases and J 4 bases, leaving 13 bases between the germline ends. Per germline, CDR1 SGDLS and CDR2 YYNGEE. CDR3 region: CASSVGNTYGYGYTF. DNA for the CDR3: TGTGCCAGCAGCGTAGGGAATACGTACGGCTATGGCTACACCTTC.

The CDR3 loop is CASSDDRAGPNEQFF. The DNA of the CDR3 is TGTGCCAGCAGCGATGACAGGGCGGGACCCAATGAGCAGTTCTTC. The rearrangement uses TRBV5-4 and TRBJ2-1; possible D gene TRBD1, 7 bases. The germline gives CDR1 SGHNT, CDR2 YYREEE (reference sequence). V dropped 4 bases and J dropped 6 bases, with 17 bases sitting between them. CDR3 length: 15 amino acids.

The chain carries TRBV29-1 and TRBJ2-6; unclear D gene. Between the trimmed V and J ends, which lost 4 bases and 4 bases, there was a span of 8 bases. Looked up from germline, CDR1 is SQVTM and CDR2 is ANQGSEA. The length of the CDR3 is 13 residues. The CDR3 DNA is TGCAGCGTTGGTTCGCCGGGGGCCAACGTCCTGACTTTC. Protein product: CSVGSPGANVLTF.

The rearrangement links TRBV10-3 to TRBJ2-2, with 7 bases fitting TRBD2. Trimming removed 8 bases from V and 2 bases from J; junction bases left unmatched: 8. Germline V gives CDR1 ENHRY, CDR2 SYGVKD. CDR3 size: 15 residues. The CDR3 here is CAIGAGTTNTGELFF. The CDR3 DNA reads TGTGCCATCGGGGCCGGGACTACCAACACCGGGGAGCTGTTTTTT.

The gene calls are TRBV5-6 and TRBJ1-2; the D gene is possibly TRBD1 (5 bases). The germline V gene encodes CDR1 SGHDT and CDR2 YYEEEE. This CDR3 spans 12 amino acids. The V end lost 4 bases, the J end lost 9 bases, and 13 bases lay between the germline ends. In nucleotides, the CDR3 is TGTGCCAGCAGCGACCCGGACACCCGCTACACCTTC. It codes for CASSDPDTRYTF.

The chain employs TRBV19 and TRBJ1-1, with D possibly being TRBD1 (5 bases). Germline CDR1 reads LNHDA; CDR2 reads SQIVND (reference sequence). Trimming took off 6 bases at V and 5 bases at J, with 16 bases between the two ends. This CDR3 comprises 14 residues. The CDR3 reads CASSRDLEGTEAFF. In DNA form, the CDR3 reads TGTGCCAGTAGCCGGGACCTAGAAGGGACTGAAGCTTTCTTT.

The V call is TRBV28, the J call TRBJ2-3; the match to TRBD1 covers 8 bases. The CDR3 is made up of 16 amino acids. The germline V gene has CDR1 MDHEN and CDR2 SYDVKM. The trim removed 7 bases at V and 4 bases at J, leaving 13 bases unmatched. The CDR3 DNA reads as TGTGCCAGCACCCCTCTCGGACAGGGCCTACCAGATACGCAGTATTTT. Its translation: CASTPLGQGLPDTQYF.

This clone was observed a few times. The rearrangement links TRBV7-6 to TRBJ2-7; TRBD1 agrees at 7 bases. The V and J ends lost 5 bases and 3 bases, in that order; junction bases with no gene match: 1. CDR1 and CDR2 from the germline V gene are SGHVS and FNYEAQ. The CDR3 totals 12 residues. CDR3 coding DNA: TGTGCCAGCAGCCAGGGGGACTACGAGCAGTACTTC. Translated: CASSQGDYEQYF.

The rearrangement uses TRBV4-3 and TRBJ1-6, with D tentatively TRBD1 (6 bases). This CDR3 is 14 amino acids long. Germline V gene sequence: CDR1 LGHNA, CDR2 YSLEER. V lost 1 base to trimming and J lost 5 bases, with 6 bases between them. The CDR3 here is CASSQGQDNSPLHF. The CDR3 nucleotides are TGCGCCAGCAGCCAAGGACAGGATAATTCACCCCTCCACTTT.

This rearrangement joins TRBV7-2 to TRBJ1-5; D uncertain. The germline V gene has CDR1 SGHTA and CDR2 FQGNSA. The CDR3 sequence is 15 residues long. V lost 4 bases, J lost 6 bases, and 16 bases lay in between. CDR3 region: CASSSGWGVVQPQHF. Written as DNA, the CDR3 is TGTGCCAGCAGCTCCGGGTGGGGTGTTGTTCAGCCCCAGCATTTT.

The chain is built from TRBV5-6 and TRBJ1-5; possible D gene TRBD1, 5 bases. The CDR3 runs to 17 residues. Germline assignment: CDR1 SGHDT and CDR2 YYEEEE. Between the trimmed V and J ends, which lost 1 base and 4 bases, there was a span of 18 bases. The CDR3 nucleotides are TGTGCCAGCAGCTTGCGGCAGGGTAACGTTAGGAATCAGCCCCAGCATTTT. This gives the protein CASSLRQGNVRNQPQHF.

The chain has TRBV27 and TRBJ1-2; D is ambiguous. The ends were cut back, 6 bases at V and 0 bases at J, with 17 bases in the middle. Germline V gene lookup returns CDR1 MNHEY and CDR2 SMNVEV (reference sequence). This CDR3 comprises 16 residues. CDR3 in amino acids: CASSSHGLNANYGYTF. In nucleotides, the CDR3 is TGTGCCAGCAGCTCCCACGGACTAAACGCTAACTATGGCTACACCTTC.

The chain employs TRBV6-5 and TRBJ2-7; unclear D gene. The CDR3 sequence is 11 residues long. V lost 5 bases, J lost 3 bases, and 5 bases lay in between. Germline values: CDR1 MNHEY, CDR2 SVGAGI. The CDR3 nucleotides read TGTGCCAGCAGTGAGGACTACGAGCAGTACTTC. Protein sequence: CASSEDYEQYF.

This chain uses TRBV27 with TRBJ1-1; the D gene is possibly TRBD1 (6 bases). Trimming removed 4 bases from V and 8 bases from J, with 14 bases in between. From germline, CDR1 is MNHEY and CDR2 SMNVEV (reference sequence). CDR3 size: 13 residues. The CDR3 DNA reads as TGTGCCAGCAGTTCCACAGGGAGAGACGAAGCTTTCTTT. Translated: CASSSTGRDEAFF.

This chain joins TRBV5-6 and TRBJ2-7, with unresolved D. V lost 4 bases to trimming and J lost 0 bases, with 5 bases between them. Germline values: CDR1 SGHDT, CDR2 YYEEEE. The CDR3 has 12 residues. In DNA form, the CDR3 reads TGTGCCAGCAGCGTTGTCTCCTACGAGCAGTACTTC. It specifies CASSVVSYEQYF. Together with reference TRBV5-6 and TRBJ2-7, the CDR3 gives the full variable domain: DAGVTQSPTHLIKTRGQQVTLRCSPKSGHDTVSWYQQALGQGPQFIFQYYEEEERQRGNFPDRFSGHQFPNYSSELNVNALLLGDSALYLCASSVVSYEQYFGPGTRLTVT.